The sequence of this T cell receptor (beta chain) was determined in a study of blood T cell repertoires in COVID-19. Study-wide context: Specimens from acute and convalescent COVID-19 originated in the United States, Italy and Spain.

Many counts were recorded for this clone. Residents of 24 US areas, aged 18 to 89 years, made up the participants. As originally analysed: The assay estimated nucleated cells by amplifying reference gene primers. Sequenced by immunoSEQ multiplex PCR; TCRdb stores in-frame clones only, minus some. V and J calls and clone size are those listed in that table; D and trimming were worked out from the DNA. The table records roughly 220,000 clones, 80% to 90% of them present only once. Deletions cut 3 bases from V and 3 bases from J, with 15 bases between. Germline V CDR1 and CDR2: MNHEY, SMNVEV (reference sequence). CDR3 length equals 15 residues.

Sequencing input: PBMCs or T cells enriched from blood (not recorded which). This chain uses TRBV27 with TRBJ2-7; D is undetermined. The clonotype was recovered from a woman between 45 and 65 years old with acute COVID-19. CDR3 nucleotides: TGTGCCAGCAGTTTGGGCAGTTCCCTTCTCTACGAGCAGTACTTC. This encodes CASSLGSSLLYEQYF.